Listed below are T cell receptor beta chains from one sample, sequenced in a study of blood T cell repertoires in COVID-19. Assay used: immunoSEQ multiplex PCR; TCRdb lists only in-frame clones, some missing. Altogether around 150,000 clones are present, just under 90% being singletons, with the ten largest covering 3.5% to 4.5%. Sequenced: peripheral blood. The receptors were gathered from a woman aged 40 to 49 with acute or convalescent COVID-19. CDR3s include the opening cysteine and the closing phenylalanine or tryptophan. D genes are given only for firm matches. Clone size is not always given. Where it is, it says once, few, many or a class for expanded clones.

TRBJ1-2 TRBD1 NA TRBV19 TGTGCCAGTAGAGGACAGGCGCGAGATGGCTACACCTTC CASRGQARDGYTF
TRBJ1-1 NA NA TRBV6-5 TGTGCCAGCAGTTACTCGCAGATAAGGGGGAGTACTGAAGCTTTCTTT CASSYSQIRGSTEAFF
TRBJ2-7 TRBD2 few TRBV3-1/TRBV3-2 TGTGCCAGCAGCCGCTCGGCTAGCGGGAGGAGGAACGAGCAGTACTTC CASSRSASGRRNEQYF
TRBJ2-3 TRBD2 NA TRBV9 TGTGCCAGCAGCGTCCAACGGACTAGCGGGAGACGATTGGCAGATACGCAGTATTTT CASSVQRTSGRRLADTQYF
TRBJ2-2 TRBD2 once TRBV20-1 TGCAGTGCTAGTAGCCTAGCGGCTACGAACACCGGGGAGCTGTTTTTT CSASSLAATNTGELFF
TRBJ1-5 NA NA TRBV19 TGTGCCAGTAGTATAACCGGGTTGAACTCTCAGCCCCAGCATTTT CASSITGLNSQPQHF
TRBJ2-3 TRBD2 NA TRBV6-2/TRBV6-3 TGTGCCAGCAGTTACCCCTCTAGCGGGAGACGGGTGACAGATACGCAGTATTTT CASSYPSSGRRVTDTQYF
TRBJ1-1 NA once TRBV5-6 TGTGCCAGCAGCTTAGGCCAGGGTTTTGAAGCTTTCTTT CASSLGQGFEAFF
TRBJ2-1 TRBD2 NA TRBV28 TGTGCCAGCAGTTTTGTGGGAGGGCCCCACAATGAGCAGTTCTTC CASSFVGGPHNEQFF
TRBJ2-7 NA NA TRBV5-1 TGCGCCAGCAGCTTGGGAGGAGGACCGGGGGAGCAGTACTTC CASSLGGGPGEQYF
TRBJ2-7 NA once TRBV27 TGTGCCAGCAGTCCAATCCCACCGGGACACTACGAGCAGTACTTC CASSPIPPGHYEQYF
TRBJ1-6 NA NA TRBV6-5 TGTGCCAGCAGTTACGGCAGGGATTGGGATTCACCCCTCCACTTT CASSYGRDWDSPLHF
TRBJ1-6 NA NA TRBV28 TGTGCCAGCAGGCCATCTACAGGGAAAAATTCACCCCTCCACTTT CASRPSTGKNSPLHF
TRBJ2-2 TRBD2 NA TRBV5-4 TGTGCCAGCAGCTTGGCCGGACTAGCGGGAGCCGGGGAGCTGTTTTTT CASSLAGLAGAGELFF
TRBJ2-7 TRBD1 once TRBV7-9 TGTGCCAGCAGCTTCGGGACAGGAACTTCCTACGAGCAGTACTTC CASSFGTGTSYEQYF
TRBJ1-1 TRBD1 NA TRBV6-5 TGTGCCAGCAGTCCGACAGGGGAAGGAGAGGGAGCTTTCTTT CASSPTGEGEGAFF
TRBJ2-1 TRBD2 once TRBV4-2 TGTGCCAGCAGCCGTATAGCGGGAGGAGTCTACAATGAGCAGTTCTTC CASSRIAGGVYNEQFF
TRBJ2-7 NA NA TRBV6-2/TRBV6-3 TGTGCCAGCAGTTATAACGTTCAACAGCCACCCTCCTACGAGCAGTACTTC CASSYNVQQPPSYEQYF
TRBJ2-2 NA NA TRBV11-2 TGTGCCAGCAGCTTAAACAGGCAAACCGGGGAGCTGTTTTTT CASSLNRQTGELFF
TRBJ2-5 NA NA TRBV7-9 TGTGCCAGCTCCGAGGACAGTAGGGAGACCCAGTACTTC CASSEDSRETQYF
TRBJ1-2 TRBD1 NA TRBV6-2/TRBV6-3 TGTGCCAGCAGTTACTCGTTTGGATCCGGGACAGGACCTAACTATGGCTACACCTTC CASSYSFGSGTGPNYGYTF
TRBJ2-7 TRBD1 NA TRBV7-9 TGTGCCAGCAGCTCCGACAGGGCAGGGGTCGAGCAGTACTTC CASSSDRAGVEQYF